This is a list of T cell receptor beta chains from one sample in a study of blood T cell repertoires in COVID-19. The data were produced by immunoSEQ multiplex PCR, yet TCRdb's version contains in-frame clones alone and is incomplete. The sample consists of some 200,000 clones, more than 80% of them appearing once. Sequencing was performed on PBMCs or T cells enriched from blood (not recorded which). Receptors originate from a man aged 40-49 years who had recovered from COVID-19. Both conserved end residues are part of each CDR3. Each record gives: CDR3 protein, V gene, D gene, J gene. D genes are given only for firm matches.

CDR3: CATSDTGQDTDTQYF
V: TRBV24-1
D: TRBD1
J: TRBJ2-3

CDR3: CAGAGTENSPLHF
V: TRBV2
D: TRBD1
J: TRBJ1-6

CDR3: CASSPDRGSISGNTIYF
V: TRBV2
D: TRBD1
J: TRBJ1-3

CDR3: CASSRYGLAEGAPSTDTQYF
V: TRBV18
D: TRBD2
J: TRBJ2-3

CDR3: CASSPKDSFSGANVLTF
V: TRBV18
D: -
J: TRBJ2-6

CDR3: CSVGHPGGTGELFF
V: TRBV29-1
D: TRBD2
J: TRBJ2-2

CDR3: CASSEYGQGSRGYTF
V: TRBV2
D: TRBD1
J: TRBJ1-2

CDR3: CASSPGLREKLFF
V: TRBV6-5
D: -
J: TRBJ1-4

CDR3: CASSPNDRAQETQYF
V: TRBV7-9
D: TRBD1
J: TRBJ2-5

CDR3: CASSKSGILYGYTF
V: TRBV19
D: -
J: TRBJ1-2